One sample yielded the 19 T cell receptor beta chains listed below, sequenced in a study of T cell responses to AZD1222 COVID-19 vaccine. Generated by immunoSEQ multiplex PCR, the TCRdb table keeps only in-frame clones and is missing some. The table records 150,000 or so clones, 90% to 95% of them present only once. The sample here was peripheral blood, taken on day 0 of MenACWY control vaccination. These receptors originate from an adult in good health.

This sequence joins TRBV2 and TRBJ2-7, with 10 positions matching TRBD1. The CDR3 loop spans 14 amino acids. J gave up 2 bases and V 7 bases, and 5 bases lay outside the gene matches. Germline CDR1 SNHLY, CDR2 FYNNEI. For the CDR3, the DNA is TGTGCCAGCATGAAGGACAGGGGGGCCTACGAGCAGTACTTC. Encoded protein: CASMKDRGAYEQYF.

V gene TRBV2 combines with J gene TRBJ1-3; 7 nucleotides align to TRBD1. V was pared by 6 bases and J by 0 bases, with 2 bases of the junction left unmatched. The CDR3 consists of 14 residues. Germline-derived CDR1 and CDR2 are SNHLY and FYNNEI. The CDR3 sequence is CASSRDSSGNTIYF. In DNA form, the CDR3 reads TGTGCCAGCAGCCGGGACAGCTCTGGAAACACCATATATTTT.

The rearrangement joins TRBV2 to TRBJ1-1; TRBD1 is a possible D gene (6 bases). With 4 bases removed from V and 4 bases from J, the gap between germline ends came to 16 bases. Germline V gene sequence: CDR1 SNHLY, CDR2 FYNNEI. The CDR3 totals 15 residues. CDR3 amino acids: CASSVLGGLGTEAFF. The CDR3 DNA reads as TGTGCCAGCAGTGTCCTGGGGGGCCTGGGCACTGAAGCTTTCTTT.

This clone was seen only once. The chain has TRBV7-2 and TRBJ1-2; TRBD1 matches at 7 bases. Germline CDR1 SGHTA, CDR2 FQGNSA. V lost 2 bases to trimming and J lost 4 bases; unmatched junction nucleotides: 4. CDR3 size: 14 residues. The CDR3 DNA is TGTGCCAGCAGCTTACAAGGGGGCGGCTATGGCTACACCTTC. Encoded protein: CASSLQGGGYGYTF.

The chain couples TRBV7-3 to TRBJ2-3, with 11 bases that match TRBD2. This CDR3 comprises 14 residues. In germline, CDR1 is SGHTA, CDR2 FQGTGA. The V segment lost 7 bases and the J segment 8 bases; nucleotides outside the gene matches: 8. CDR3 bases: TGTGCCAGCAAACTAGCGGGGGATTCTCCTACGCAGTATTTT. Its protein is CASKLAGDSPTQYF.

The chain carries TRBV7-3 and TRBJ2-1; the match to TRBD2 covers 9 bases. Germline CDR1 reads SGHTA; CDR2 reads FQGTGA. V shed 5 bases, J shed 9 bases, and the junction held 8 bases outside the gene matches. The CDR3 covers 14 residues. The CDR3 bases are TGTGCCAGCAGCCGTTCTAGCGGGACGATTGAGCAGTTCTTC. Its protein product is CASSRSSGTIEQFF. The complete variable domain, with remaining parts taken from reference TRBV7-3 and TRBJ2-1, reads GAGVSQTPSNKVTEKGKYVELRCDPISGHTALYWYRQSLGQGPEFLIYFQGTGAADDSGLPNDRFFAVRPEGSVSTLKIQRTERGDSAVYLCASSRSSGTIEQFFGPGTRLTVL.

The rearrangement joins TRBV12-3 or TRBV12-4 to TRBJ2-2; D remains unclear. This CDR3 spans 13 amino acids. Trimming removed 1 base at V and 3 bases at J, with 3 bases between. Here the CDR3 DNA reads TGTGCCAGCAGTTTAGGTCACACCGGGGAGCTGTTTTTT. It specifies CASSLGHTGELFF.

J is TRBJ1-1 and V is TRBV7-9, with TRBD1 as a possible D gene (5 bases). Per germline, CDR1 SEHNR and CDR2 FQNEAQ (reference sequence). Trimming removed 6 bases at V and 0 bases at J, with 11 bases between. The CDR3 runs to 14 residues. For the CDR3, the DNA is TGTGCCAGCAGTTGGGACCGTATGAACACTGAAGCTTTCTTT. This codes for CASSWDRMNTEAFF.

V and J are TRBV2 and TRBJ2-3; no definite D call. Germline values: CDR1 SNHLY, CDR2 FYNNEI. The CDR3 is 14 amino acids. Trimming removed 0 bases from V and 3 bases from J, with 7 bases in between. DNA of the CDR3: TGTGCCAGCAGTGAAGCGCAAGGGACAGATACGCAGTATTTT. Its protein product is CASSEAQGTDTQYF.

The V gene is TRBV2, the J gene TRBJ2-1; no clear D. Germline V CDR1 and CDR2: SNHLY, FYNNEI. This CDR3 spans 11 amino acids. Trimming stripped 6 bases from V and 9 bases from J, with 9 bases between. CDR3 coding DNA: TGTGCCAGCAGCCCATGGGCTGAGCAGTTCTTC. Its protein is CASSPWAEQFF.

The rearrangement uses TRBV12-5 and TRBJ1-6; D is undetermined. V was shortened by 1 base and J by 4 bases, with 8 bases between the two germline ends. In germline, CDR1 is LGHNT, CDR2 FRNRAP. This CDR3 is built from 15 residues. The CDR3 sequence is CASGLDSPYNSPLHF. The CDR3 DNA is TGTGCTAGTGGTTTGGACAGTCCTTATAATTCACCCCTCCACTTT.

This clone was seen a single time. The chain combines TRBV24-1 with TRBJ1-2; D call uncertain. CDR3 length: 13 residues. Trimming left V 1 base short and J 6 bases short, with 8 bases between. Germline lookup yields CDR1 KGHDR and CDR2 SFDVKD. The CDR3 spells CATSDFRFNGYTF. The CDR3 coding sequence is TGTGCCACCAGTGATTTCCGCTTCAATGGCTACACCTTC.

The chain joins TRBV7-6 to TRBJ2-2; TRBD2 might be the D (6 bases). The CDR3 is 16 amino acids. Per germline, CDR1 SGHVS and CDR2 FNYEAQ. Trimming shortened V by 6 bases and J by 1 base, and 15 bases separated the two germline ends. The CDR3 nucleotides read TGTGCCAGCAGTCCCCTGCGCGGGAAGAACACCGGGGAGCTGTTTTTT. This sequence encodes CASSPLRGKNTGELFF.

V gene TRBV6-1 combines with J gene TRBJ1-5; D is undetermined. Trimming stripped 0 bases from V and 7 bases from J, with 4 bases between. The CDR3 loop spans 12 amino acids. Germline V gene lookup returns CDR1 MNHNS and CDR2 SASEGT. The CDR3 DNA follows: TGTGCCAGCAGTGAAGCGCGCCAGCCCCAGCATTTT. Translation gives CASSEARQPQHF.

This clone was seen a few times. V gene TRBV5-1 combines with J gene TRBJ2-1; 12 bases align to TRBD1. The V gene end was trimmed by 7 bases and the J gene end by 6 bases; junction bases not matched to a gene: 11. This CDR3 comprises 16 residues. Germline V gives CDR1 SGHRS, CDR2 YFSETQ. CDR3 DNA: TGCGCCAGCCGAGCAGGTGGGACAGGGGGCTTCAATGAGCAGTTCTTC. It is translated as CASRAGGTGGFNEQFF.

The V call is TRBV28, the J call TRBJ2-7; the match to TRBD2 covers 11 bases. The length of the CDR3 is 14 residues. Germline CDR1 and CDR2: MDHEN and SYDVKM. V gave up 4 bases and J gave up 5 bases; unmatched junction bases: 4. The CDR3, as DNA: TGTGCCAGCAGTTATGAACTAGCGGGAGACGAGCAGTACTTC. It codes for CASSYELAGDEQYF.

The rearrangement links TRBV2 to TRBJ2-1, with 7 bases lining up with TRBD1. CDR1 and CDR2 (germline): SNHLY, FYNNEI. This CDR3 has 17 amino acids. V gave up 0 bases and J gave up 8 bases; unmatched junction bases: 13. The CDR3 loop is CASSEAPQGVGPDEQFF. The CDR3 DNA reads as TGTGCCAGCAGTGAAGCGCCCCAGGGGGTCGGTCCAGATGAGCAGTTCTTC. Based on the CDR3 plus reference TRBV2 and TRBJ2-1, the full variable domain is EPEVTQTPSHQVTQMGQEVILRCVPISNHLYFYWYRQILGQKVEFLVSFYNNEISEKSEIFDDQFSVERPDGSNFTLKIRSTKLEDSAMYFCASSEAPQGVGPDEQFFGPGTRLTVL.

The V call is TRBV27, the J call TRBJ2-2; D ambiguous. The germline CDR1 and CDR2 sequences are MNHEY and SMNVEV (reference sequence). V was clipped by 2 bases and J by 4 bases, with 8 bases between them. CDR3 length: 14 amino acids. CDR3 coding DNA: TGTGCCAGCAGTTTAAGGCAGCTCACCGGGGAGCTGTTTTTT. Residues: CASSLRQLTGELFF.

J is TRBJ1-4 and V is TRBV29-1; D is uncertain. The CDR3 runs to 15 residues. Trimming shortened V by 5 bases and J by 4 bases, and 17 bases separated the two germline ends. CDR1 and CDR2 (germline): SQVTM, ANQGSEA. CDR3 DNA: TGCAGCGTTCGTCCCTTGGGCCTGGATAATGAAAAACTGTTTTTT. Encoded protein: CSVRPLGLDNEKLFF. Variable domain in full (rest from reference TRBV29-1 and TRBJ1-4): SAVISQKPSRDICQRGTSLTIQCQVDSQVTMMFWYRQQPGQSLTLIATANQGSEATYESGFVIDKFPISRPNLTFSTLTVSNMSPEDSSIYLCSVRPLGLDNEKLFFGSGTQLSVL.